Following are 26 T cell receptor beta chains from one sample sequenced in a study of T cell changes during pregnancy in multiple sclerosis. Profiling relied on immunoSEQ multiplex PCR, and the TCRdb table lists in-frame clones only, not all of them. The sample carries almost 35,000 clones, under 90% recorded once. The starting material was CD8+ T cells from peripheral blood mononuclear cells, obtained after pregnancy. Receptors originate from a female donor with multiple sclerosis, enrolled in a pregnancy study.

This clone was detected once. V usage is TRBV4-3 and J usage is TRBJ2-2, with D possibly TRBD1 on 5 matching bases. CDR3 length: 15 amino acids. CDR1 is LGHNA and CDR2 is YSLEER in the germline V gene. V shed 1 base and J shed 2 bases, with 8 bases lying between them. As DNA, the CDR3 is TGCGCCAGCAGCCAAGGGACACCTAACACCGGGGAGCTGTTTTTT. Translation: CASSQGTPNTGELFF.

The genes are TRBV2 and TRBJ2-1; the D gene is possibly TRBD2 (6 bases). The germline gives CDR1 SNHLY, CDR2 FYNNEI. This CDR3 is 12 amino acids long. V was cut by 9 bases and J by 7 bases, with 13 bases left in between. CDR3 DNA sequence: TGTGCCAGAAGGGACGCGGGGAATGAGCAGTTCTTC. Protein sequence: CARRDAGNEQFF. Full variable domain (outside the CDR3, taken from reference TRBV2 and TRBJ2-1): EPEVTQTPSHQVTQMGQEVILRCVPISNHLYFYWYRQILGQKVEFLVSFYNNEISEKSEIFDDQFSVERPDGSNFTLKIRSTKLEDSAMYFCARRDAGNEQFFGPGTRLTVL.

The chain is built from TRBV30 and TRBJ2-1, with TRBD2 matching 9 bases. V lost 1 base, J lost 3 bases, and 4 bases stayed unmatched. The germline gives CDR1 GTSNPN, CDR2 SVGIG (reference sequence). This CDR3 has 15 amino acids. The CDR3 DNA sequence: TGTGCCTGGAGTGGTGAGCGGGGGGTCTACAATGAGCAGTTCTTC. This translates into CAWSGERGVYNEQFF.

This chain connects TRBV19 to TRBJ2-7; 8 bases agree with TRBD1. Germline CDR1 reads LNHDA; CDR2 reads SQIVND (reference sequence). V lost 5 bases to trimming and J lost 4 bases; unmatched junction nucleotides: 7. The CDR3 is made up of 14 amino acids. Here the CDR3 DNA reads TGTGCCAGTAGTTCGTCAGGGGGCGGGTACGAGCAGTACTTC. Translation gives CASSSSGGGYEQYF.

The chain employs TRBV5-4 and TRBJ2-3; D not certain. There are 14 residues in the CDR3. The germline CDR1 and CDR2 sequences are SGHNT and YYREEE (reference sequence). Trimming left V 4 bases short and J 6 bases short, with 15 bases between. CDR3 in DNA: TGTGCCAGCAGCCCGCCCTCAGCGAGGGATACGCAGTATTTT. Its translation: CASSPPSARDTQYF.

The rearrangement uses TRBV7-6 and TRBJ2-1; TRBD2 matches 9 bases. This CDR3 comprises 15 residues. Germline CDR1 and CDR2: SGHVS and FNYEAQ. V lost 6 bases to trimming and J lost 5 bases; unmatched junction nucleotides: 8. CDR3 protein: CASRVRAGGDNEQFF. The DNA for the CDR3 is TGTGCCAGCAGGGTCCGAGCGGGGGGCGACAATGAGCAGTTCTTC.

This chain connects TRBV7-3 to TRBJ1-2, with 9 bases fitting TRBD1. The J segment lost 8 bases and the V segment lost 5 bases, leaving 15 bases of the junction unmatched. Looked up from germline, CDR1 is SGHTA and CDR2 is FQGTGA. The CDR3 contains 16 residues. CDR3: CASSNSPGTGLDGYTF. The CDR3 DNA is TGTGCCAGCAGCAACAGTCCCGGGACAGGGCTGGACGGCTACACCTTC. The variable domain in full, completed from reference TRBV7-3 and TRBJ1-2, reads GAGVSQTPSNKVTEKGKYVELRCDPISGHTALYWYRQSLGQGPEFLIYFQGTGAADDSGLPNDRFFAVRPEGSVSTLKIQRTERGDSAVYLCASSNSPGTGLDGYTFGSGTRLTVV.

In DNA form, the CDR3 reads TGTGCCAGCAGTTTACGACTAGCGGGGGGTTACATCAAGGACACCGGGGAGCTGTTTTTT. This gives the protein CASSLRLAGGYIKDTGELFF. The V and J genes are TRBV27 and TRBJ2-2, with 13 positions matching TRBD2. The CDR3 consists of 20 residues. The V gene's germline CDR1 is MNHEY and CDR2 SMNVEV (reference sequence). J lost 3 bases, V lost 2 bases, and 12 bases had no gene match.

This clone was seen a handful of times. V usage is TRBV9 and J usage is TRBJ2-1; possible D gene TRBD2, 6 bases. The V end lost 3 bases, the J end lost 3 bases, and 16 bases lay between the germline ends. CDR1 and CDR2 from the germline V gene are SGDLS and YYNGEE. This CDR3 has 16 residues. The DNA for the CDR3 is TGTGCCAGCAGCGGTCGTAGCGGAATCGACTACAATGAGCAGTTCTTC. Protein product: CASSGRSGIDYNEQFF.

This chain uses TRBV7-3 with TRBJ1-1; maybe TRBD1 (5 bases). Germline-derived CDR1 and CDR2 are SGHTA and FQGTGA. V lost 2 bases and J 3 bases, leaving 10 bases between the germline ends. The CDR3 covers 14 residues. This chain's CDR3 is CASSLWGDDTEAFF. In DNA form, the CDR3 reads TGTGCCAGCAGCTTATGGGGGGATGACACTGAAGCTTTCTTT.

This clone was detected only once. The chain uses TRBV27 and TRBJ2-5, with 7 bases fitting TRBD1. The germline V gene has CDR1 MNHEY and CDR2 SMNVEV (reference sequence). CDR3 size: 14 residues. The junction had 6 bases not matched to a gene; V was cut back by 8 bases and J by 0 bases. CDR3 sequence reads: CASSGTAYQETQYF. The CDR3 nucleotides are TGTGCCAGCTCTGGGACAGCGTACCAAGAGACCCAGTACTTC.

The rearrangement links TRBV27 to TRBJ2-5, with 10 positions matching TRBD2. The CDR3 loop spans 15 amino acids. The germline gives CDR1 MNHEY, CDR2 SMNVEV (reference sequence). Germline trimming cut 3 bases from V and 2 bases from J; bases unmatched to any gene: 3. CDR3 in DNA: TGTGCCAGCAGTTTGGGGACTAGCGATCAAGAGACCCAGTACTTC. Residues: CASSLGTSDQETQYF.

This sequence joins TRBV9 and TRBJ2-7; 8 bases are a match to TRBD1. The ends lost 5 bases at V and 3 bases at J; junction bases unmatched: 13. Germline CDR1 reads SGDLS; CDR2 reads YYNGEE. The length of the CDR3 is 16 residues. CDR3 coding DNA: TGTGCCAGCAGTTCTGGACAGGGAGCCCTCGACTACGAGCAGTACTTC. It encodes CASSSGQGALDYEQYF. Full variable domain (rest looked up from reference TRBV9 and TRBJ2-7): DSGVTQTPKHLITATGQRVTLRCSPRSGDLSVYWYQQSLDQGLQFLIQYYNGEERAKGNILERFSAQQFPDLHSELNLSSLELGDSALYFCASSSGQGALDYEQYFGPGTRLTVT.

This chain joins TRBV4-1 and TRBJ1-1, with 9 bases lining up with TRBD1. The V gene's germline CDR1 is MGHRA and CDR2 YSYEKL. This CDR3 is 16 amino acids long. V lost 1 base, J lost 2 bases, and 5 bases stayed unmatched. The CDR3: CASSQALGQGNTEAFF. CDR3 nucleotides: TGCGCCAGCAGCCAAGCCTTGGGACAGGGCAACACTGAAGCTTTCTTT.

This chain uses TRBV5-5 with TRBJ2-3; the match to TRBD1 covers 11 bases. Trimming took 4 bases from V and 3 from J; bases not matched to a gene: 4. The CDR3 has 15 amino acids. Per germline, CDR1 SGHKS and CDR2 YYEKEE (reference sequence). DNA of the CDR3: TGTGCCAGCAGCGCTGGGACAGGGGGGACAGATACGCAGTATTTT. This gives the protein CASSAGTGGTDTQYF.

The genes are TRBV4-2 and TRBJ1-1; D is possibly TRBD1 (6 bases). The V and J ends lost 5 bases and 0 bases respectively, with 13 bases between them. From germline, CDR1 is LGHNA and CDR2 YNFKEQ. CDR3 size: 15 residues. The CDR3 spells CASSFPGHLNTEAFF. The DNA for the CDR3 is TGTGCCAGCAGCTTCCCGGGACACCTGAACACTGAAGCTTTCTTT.

In nucleotides, the CDR3 is TGCGCCAGCAGCCAGCGAGGACTAGCGGGTCCGGAGGAGGAGCAGTTCTTC. Its translation is CASSQRGLAGPEEEQFF. The genes are TRBV4-3 and TRBJ2-1; TRBD2 matches at 11 bases. J was trimmed by 10 bases and V by 3 bases; bases with no gene match: 14. CDR1 and CDR2 (germline): LGHNA, YSLEER. The CDR3 is made up of 17 amino acids.

The chain is built from TRBV12-5 and TRBJ2-7; tentative D call: TRBD1 (7 bases). Germline loops: CDR1 LGHNT, CDR2 FRNRAP. CDR3 length: 12 amino acids. V lost 10 bases and J lost 7, with 17 bases in between. The CDR3 DNA sequence: TGTGCTACCTCCCCACAGGGGAGGGAGCAGTACTTC. Translation: CATSPQGREQYF.

This clone was seen only once. The chain uses TRBV9 and TRBJ1-5, with 10 bases aligning to TRBD1. Germline lookup yields CDR1 SGDLS and CDR2 YYNGEE. V gave up 3 bases and J gave up 6 bases; unmatched junction bases: 9. The CDR3 spans 16 residues. The DNA for the CDR3 is TGTGCCAGCAGCGGAAACCCGGGACAGGGGTTTCAGCCCCAGCATTTT. This encodes CASSGNPGQGFQPQHF.

CDR3 bases: TGTGCCAGCAGCCCCTCTGGACAGATTAATGAAAAACTGTTTTTT. Its translation: CASSPSGQINEKLFF. J is TRBJ1-4 and V is TRBV9, with a tentative D call TRBD1 (6 bases). The germline V gene has CDR1 SGDLS and CDR2 YYNGEE. The V end lost 4 bases, the J end lost 4 bases, and 14 bases lay between the germline ends. This CDR3 region has 15 residues.

V is TRBV9 and J is TRBJ1-2, with D possibly being TRBD1 (5 bases). The germline V gene has CDR1 SGDLS and CDR2 YYNGEE. V lost 4 bases and J 4 bases, leaving 17 bases between the germline ends. The CDR3 is 15 residues long. In DNA form, the CDR3 reads TGTGCCAGCAGCACCAGGGCGGGGAATCTCTATGGCTACACCTTC. Protein product: CASSTRAGNLYGYTF.

The V and J genes are TRBV13 and TRBJ2-3; a weak D match, TRBD2 (7 bases). V was pared by 5 bases and J by 4 bases, with 13 bases between. This CDR3 spans 14 amino acids. Germline V gives CDR1 PRHDT, CDR2 FYEKMQ (reference sequence). As DNA, the CDR3 is TGTGCCAGCAGCAGGGGGAGGGAGGCAGATACGCAGTATTTT. This codes for CASSRGREADTQYF.

The chain recombines TRBV27 with TRBJ1-1, with D maybe TRBD1 (6 bases). Germline loops: CDR1 MNHEY, CDR2 SMNVEV (reference sequence). Trimming shortened V by 0 bases and J by 0 bases, and 8 bases separated the two germline ends. CDR3 length: 15 residues. The CDR3 bases are TGTGCCAGCAGTTTATCCCAGGGGATGAACACTGAAGCTTTCTTT. Protein: CASSLSQGMNTEAFF.

The rearrangement links TRBV7-9 to TRBJ1-2, with D uncertain. In germline, CDR1 is SEHNR, CDR2 FQNEAQ (reference sequence). V shed 0 bases and J shed 6 bases, with 11 bases lying between them. CDR3 size: 14 residues. The CDR3 sequence: CASSLAMPSNGYTF. As DNA, the CDR3 is TGTGCCAGCAGCTTAGCGATGCCCTCTAATGGCTACACCTTC.

The rearrangement uses TRBV2 and TRBJ2-5; maybe TRBD2 (6 bases). V lost 1 base to trimming and J lost 5 bases, with 14 bases between them. The CDR3 is 15 residues long. The germline gives CDR1 SNHLY, CDR2 FYNNEI. The CDR3 here is CASSEEGAGWETQYF. CDR3 sequence (DNA): TGTGCCAGCAGTGAAGAAGGGGCGGGGTGGGAGACCCAGTACTTC.

V usage is TRBV9 and J usage is TRBJ2-3; 8 bases match TRBD2. CDR3 size: 15 residues. The V segment lost 1 base and the J segment 6 bases; nucleotides outside the gene matches: 7. Germline values: CDR1 SGDLS, CDR2 YYNGEE. The CDR3: CASSVTGGEPDTQYF. CDR3 nucleotide sequence: TGTGCCAGCAGCGTAACCGGGGGGGAGCCGGATACGCAGTATTTT. Full variable domain (rest looked up from reference TRBV9 and TRBJ2-3): DSGVTQTPKHLITATGQRVTLRCSPRSGDLSVYWYQQSLDQGLQFLIQYYNGEERAKGNILERFSAQQFPDLHSELNLSSLELGDSALYFCASSVTGGEPDTQYFGPGTRLTVL.